The present T cell receptor beta chain was sequenced within a study of regulatory and conventional T cells in RAG deficiency. Study conclusions and caveats: Control T-cell subsets had markedly higher Shannon entropy and lower Simpson indices than RAG-deficient patients. Shorter CDR3s in all patient subsets; >75% Treg-Tconv overlap in Omenn.

Germline V lookup: CDR1 SEHNR, CDR2 FQNEAQ (reference sequence). Trimming took 2 bases from V and 4 from J, leaving 14 bases between them. There are 15 residues in the CDR3. The table came from immunoSEQ multiplex PCR; TCRdb's copy has only in-frame clones and leaves some out. Here the sample spans 30,000 to 35,000 clones, 75% to 90% being singletons. This clone has just one count. Its antigen remains unknown. Another study also made use of these data, one on regulatory T cells. That source adds: Primers: 52 TRBV forward and 13 TRBJ reverse. Skewed V and J usage and few unique V-J pairs marked patient repertoires, most in Tregs.

The sample taken for sequencing was CD8+ T cells sorted from blood. V and J are TRBV7-9 and TRBJ1-2, with D perhaps TRBD1 (6 bases). The clonotype comes from a human donor in good health. CDR3 nucleotide sequence: TGTGCCAGCAGCTTACCGGACCCGGGGGCCTATGGCTACACCTTC. Amino acids: CASSLPDPGAYGYTF.